Listed here are 2 T cell receptor beta chains from one sample, sequenced in a study of regulatory T cells in long-lasting Graves disease. Time point meaning: newly diagnosed GD, antithyroid drugs for less than 3 months. TCR sequences were obtained from RNA taken from PBMCs. Building of the TCR beta libraries involved iRepertoire HTBI primers and Arm-PCR of CDR3 regions. One entry per CDR3 protein results from TCRdb running MiXCR on the multiplex PCR reads. This repertoire shows 300,000 to 400,000 distinct CDR3 sequences, 16% found once; its top ten account for just under 30%. A further study also used this sample, focusing on T cells in Graves' hyperthyroidism and ophthalmopathy.

This specimen was peripheral blood mononuclear cells (PBMCs), taken at new diagnosis, from a patient treated with antithyroid drugs. These receptors all come from a man aged 35-49 years with Graves disease.

This clonotype was seen many times. The chain joins TRBV18 to TRBJ2-7, with TRBD1 matching over 11 bases. Germline V lookup: CDR1 KGHSH, CDR2 LQKENI. The trim removed 8 bases at V and 5 bases at J, leaving 8 bases unmatched. The CDR3 covers 14 residues. CDR3: CASSPGTGGDEQYF. The DNA of the CDR3 is TGTGCCAGCAGCCCCGGGACAGGGGGGGACGAGCAGTACTTC.

The gene calls are TRBV29-1 and TRBJ2-5, with TRBD1 matching 10 bases. CDR3 length equals 14 residues. V was pared by 4 bases and J by 5 bases, with 7 bases of the junction left unmatched. Germline V gene sequence: CDR1 SQVTM, CDR2 ANQGSEA. CDR3 protein: CSVVEGQGQETQYF. The CDR3, as DNA: TGCAGCGTTGTTGAGGGACAGGGGCAGGAGACCCAGTACTTC.